This entry lists 27 T cell receptor beta chains sequenced from one sample in a study of T-cell memory formation after mild COVID-19. TCRdb ran MiXCR on the 5' RACE reads and lists one entry per CDR3 protein. The data contain 270,000 or so distinct CDR3 sequences, about a sixth of them singletons. Sequenced: PBMCs or a T cell subset sorted from them (not recorded which). All receptors come from a man younger than 35 who had mild COVID-19 (a few samples of this study predate the infection). Cell type and time point are not known.

This clonotype showed up just a few times. The genes are TRBV7-2 and TRBJ1-3; no firm D call. The germline V gene encodes CDR1 SGHTA and CDR2 FQGNSA. The CDR3 extends over 14 amino acids. With 6 bases removed from V and 2 bases from J, the gap between germline ends came to 11 bases. CDR3 in amino acids: CASRTSVAGNTIYF. CDR3 coding DNA: TGTGCCAGCAGGACCTCAGTCGCTGGAAACACCATATATTTT.

This chain links TRBV30 with TRBJ2-1, with a weak D call TRBD2 (6 bases). This CDR3 region has 14 residues. Germline CDR1 reads GTSNPN; CDR2 reads SVGIG (reference sequence). Trimming pared 4 bases from V and 0 bases from J, leaving 10 bases between. CDR3 amino acids: CAWTGRSSYNEQFF. DNA of the CDR3: TGTGCCTGGACGGGGAGGAGCTCCTACAATGAGCAGTTCTTC.

This clonotype has just a few counts. This chain connects TRBV7-9 to TRBJ2-1, with D perhaps matching TRBD2 (5 bases). CDR1 SEHNR and CDR2 FQNEAQ come from the germline V gene (reference sequence). The V gene lost 5 bases and the J gene lost 6 bases, with 8 bases spanning the gap. The CDR3 loop spans 12 amino acids. DNA for the CDR3: TGTGCCAGCAGCGAACTAGTCAATGAGCAGTTCTTC. This translates into CASSELVNEQFF.

This clonotype showed up just a few times. The CDR3 coding sequence is TGCGCCAGCAGCCTCATTTGGACAGGGGGCGGAAATGAGCAGTTCTTC. It encodes CASSLIWTGGGNEQFF. The J gene is TRBJ2-1, the V gene TRBV5-1, with 11 bases lining up with TRBD1. CDR3 length equals 16 residues. The germline gives CDR1 SGHRS, CDR2 YFSETQ. V shed 4 bases, J shed 7 bases, and the junction held 10 bases outside the gene matches. Based on the CDR3 plus reference TRBV5-1 and TRBJ2-1, the full variable domain is KAGVTQTPRYLIKTRGQQVTLSCSPISGHRSVSWYQQTPGQGLQFLFEYFSETQRNKGNFPGRFSGRQFSNSRSEMNVSTLELGDSALYLCASSLIWTGGGNEQFFGPGTRLTVL.

There are a few counts of this clonotype. This sequence joins TRBV7-2 and TRBJ1-2, with D possibly TRBD1 on 6 matching bases. This CDR3 spans 16 amino acids. Between the trimmed V and J ends, which lost 3 bases and 1 base, there was a span of 15 bases. Looked up from germline, CDR1 is SGHTA and CDR2 is FQGNSA. This CDR3 reads CASSFRGDTFNYGYTF. The CDR3 nucleotides are TGTGCCAGCAGCTTTAGGGGGGACACATTTAACTATGGCTACACCTTC. Together with reference TRBV7-2 and TRBJ1-2, the CDR3 gives the full variable domain: GAGVSQSPSNKVTEKGKDVELRCDPISGHTALYWYRQSLGQGLEFLIYFQGNSAPDKSGLPSDRFSAERTGGSVSTLTIQRTQQEDSAVYLCASSFRGDTFNYGYTFGSGTRLTVV.

The V and J genes are TRBV9 and TRBJ1-1; D uncertain. The CDR3 loop spans 13 amino acids. Germline CDR1 reads SGDLS; CDR2 reads YYNGEE. V lost 3 bases and J 5 bases, leaving 11 bases between the germline ends. The CDR3: CASSAGTATEAFF. As DNA, the CDR3 is TGTGCCAGCAGCGCGGGCACGGCAACTGAAGCTTTCTTT.

The V call is TRBV5-1, the J call TRBJ2-1, with a weak D call TRBD1 (5 bases). This CDR3 has 16 amino acids. Trimming left V 0 bases short and J 5 bases short, with 15 bases between. Per germline, CDR1 SGHRS and CDR2 YFSETQ. The CDR3 region has the DNA TGCGCCAGCAGCTTGGCTGCCGCAGGGCAGGACAATGAGCAGTTCTTC. Translated: CASSLAAAGQDNEQFF. The full variable domain, completed using reference TRBV5-1 and TRBJ2-1, is KAGVTQTPRYLIKTRGQQVTLSCSPISGHRSVSWYQQTPGQGLQFLFEYFSETQRNKGNFPGRFSGRQFSNSRSEMNVSTLELGDSALYLCASSLAAAGQDNEQFFGPGTRLTVL.

The rearrangement uses TRBV5-5 and TRBJ2-6; D not resolved. Trimming stripped 4 bases from V and 2 bases from J, with 7 bases between. The germline V gene has CDR1 SGHKS and CDR2 YYEKEE (reference sequence). This CDR3 spans 14 amino acids. DNA of the CDR3: TGTGCCAGCAGCCATCTCGCTGGGGCCAACGTCCTGACTTTC. Translating it yields CASSHLAGANVLTF.

This chain joins TRBV7-9 and TRBJ2-7; TRBD1 matches 8 bases. Trimming cost V 5 bases and J 2 bases; bases outside gene matches: 5. The germline CDR1 and CDR2 sequences are SEHNR and FQNEAQ (reference sequence). The CDR3 has 14 amino acids. The CDR3 DNA reads TGTGCCAGCAGCCGGACAGGGATTACCTACGAGCAGTACTTC. Translated: CASSRTGITYEQYF.

The chain combines TRBV4-1 with TRBJ2-3, with D possibly being TRBD1 (6 bases). The germline gives CDR1 MGHRA, CDR2 YSYEKL. V was trimmed by 2 bases and J by 7 bases, leaving 13 bases between them. The CDR3 length is 14 residues. CDR3 sequence reads: CASSQTARGHTQYF. The CDR3 region has the DNA TGCGCCAGCAGCCAAACGGCCAGGGGCCATACGCAGTATTTT.

This clonotype was seen at least ten times. The chain is built from TRBV5-1 and TRBJ2-6; D is unclear. CDR3 length: 13 residues. Germline values: CDR1 SGHRS, CDR2 YFSETQ. Between the trimmed V and J ends, which lost 4 bases and 4 bases, there was a span of 6 bases. CDR3: CASSLPGANVLTF. The CDR3 DNA reads TGCGCCAGCAGCCTGCCCGGGGCCAACGTCCTGACTTTC.

The CDR3 sequence is CASSLVGDRVLFF. The CDR3, as DNA: TGTGCCAGCAGTCTAGTGGGGGACAGGGTCCTGTTTTTT. The gene calls are TRBV27 and TRBJ1-4; 9 positions agree with TRBD1. J gave up 14 bases and V 5 bases, and 9 bases lay outside the gene matches. Looked up from germline, CDR1 is MNHEY and CDR2 is SMNVEV (reference sequence). There are 13 residues in the CDR3.

The chain links TRBV7-9 to TRBJ2-1; D is ambiguous. V was pared by 2 bases and J by 6 bases, with 11 bases between. Germline lookup yields CDR1 SEHNR and CDR2 FQNEAQ (reference sequence). The CDR3 consists of 14 residues. In DNA, the CDR3 is TGTGCCAGCAGCTTATTAAGTGAGGTCAATGAGCAGTTCTTC. Encoded protein: CASSLLSEVNEQFF.

The J gene is TRBJ2-3, the V gene TRBV6-5, with TRBD1 identical over 7 bases. The CDR3 sequence is 16 residues long. CDR1 MNHEY and CDR2 SVGAGI come from the germline V gene. V lost 6 bases to trimming and J lost 5 bases; unmatched junction nucleotides: 14. The CDR3: CASSPDPDRAEDTQYF. The CDR3, as DNA: TGTGCCAGCAGCCCTGACCCCGACAGGGCGGAAGATACGCAGTATTTT.

This clonotype was seen repeatedly, ten times or more. The rearrangement links TRBV10-3 to TRBJ2-5, with D tentatively TRBD1 (5 bases). Per the germline V gene, CDR1 is ENHRY and CDR2 is SYGVKD. The V end lost 0 bases, the J end lost 4 bases, and 9 bases lay between the germline ends. The CDR3 is 14 amino acids. CDR3 in DNA: TGTGCCATCAGTGAGTCGGTGCAGGGAGAGACCCAGTACTTC. It encodes CAISESVQGETQYF.

This clonotype was detected only a few times. The rearrangement joins TRBV13 to TRBJ2-1; TRBD2 matches at 15 bases. Germline V gene sequence: CDR1 PRHDT, CDR2 FYEKMQ (reference sequence). CDR3 length: 16 residues. Losses at the gene ends were 4 bases for V and 9 bases for J; bases not matched to a gene: 7. The CDR3 DNA reads TGTGCCAGCAGCTGGGGACTAGCGGGGGGTCATGGTGAGCAGTTCTTC. Its translation: CASSWGLAGGHGEQFF.

The chain combines TRBV4-1 with TRBJ2-1; D remains ambiguous. Trimming left V 1 base short and J 0 bases short, with 10 bases between. This CDR3 has 16 residues. In germline, CDR1 is MGHRA, CDR2 YSYEKL. The CDR3 coding sequence is TGCGCCAGCAGCCAAGTAAACCTCGTCTCCTACAATGAGCAGTTCTTC. Its protein is CASSQVNLVSYNEQFF.

The CDR3 spells CATSREMLVAGGETQYF. CDR3 DNA: TGTGCCACCAGCAGAGAAATGTTGGTAGCTGGCGGGGAGACCCAGTACTTC. The chain combines TRBV15 with TRBJ2-5; possible D gene TRBD2, 5 bases. Germline values: CDR1 LNHNV, CDR2 YYDKDF (reference sequence). This CDR3 has 17 residues. V was trimmed by 0 bases and J by 5 bases, leaving 19 bases between them.

This clonotype turned up a few times. The V call is TRBV9, the J call TRBJ2-2, with 8 bases matching TRBD2. There are 17 residues in the CDR3. CDR1 SGDLS and CDR2 YYNGEE come from the germline V gene. V lost 0 bases and J lost 7; bases outside the gene matches: 11. The CDR3 reads CASSVGWRGALDGELFF. The CDR3 coding sequence is TGTGCCAGCAGCGTAGGTTGGCGGGGGGCCCTCGACGGGGAGCTGTTTTTT.

This clonotype was seen only a few times. This chain's CDR3 is CASTRVLAGVDGELFF. CDR3 in DNA: TGTGCCAGCACCCGGGTCCTAGCGGGGGTAGATGGGGAGCTGTTTTTT. The V gene is TRBV12-3 or TRBV12-4, the J gene TRBJ2-2, with TRBD2 matching 10 bases. The J segment lost 8 bases and the V segment lost 7 bases, leaving 13 bases of the junction unmatched. The CDR3 totals 16 residues.

The chain employs TRBV7-9 and TRBJ2-3; TRBD1 agrees at 7 bases. J gave up 6 bases and V 2 bases, and 8 bases lay outside the gene matches. CDR3 size: 15 residues. Germline CDR1 is SEHNR and CDR2 is FQNEAQ (reference sequence). Here the CDR3 DNA reads TGTGCCAGCAGCTTAAGAGGGGGCGGTGAGGATACGCAGTATTTT. Its protein product is CASSLRGGGEDTQYF. Supplemented by reference TRBV7-9 and TRBJ2-3, the full variable domain reads DTGVSQNPRHKITKRGQNVTFRCDPISEHNRLYWYRQTLGQGPEFLTYFQNEAQLEKSRLLSDRFSAERPKGSFSTLEIQRTEQGDSAMYLCASSLRGGGEDTQYFGPGTRLTVL.

The table lists this clonotype with a few counts. J is TRBJ2-1 and V is TRBV5-1, with TRBD1 matching 7 bases. The V segment lost 4 bases and the J segment 0 bases; nucleotides outside the gene matches: 4. This CDR3 spans 15 amino acids. Germline V lookup: CDR1 SGHRS, CDR2 YFSETQ. CDR3 sequence reads: CASSPRQGSYNEQFF. The CDR3 DNA sequence: TGCGCCAGCAGCCCACGACAGGGCTCCTACAATGAGCAGTTCTTC.

The rearrangement links TRBV12-3 or TRBV12-4 to TRBJ2-2; 7 nucleotides match TRBD1. The CDR3 has 15 residues. Trimming took 5 bases from V and 1 from J; bases not matched to a gene: 4. The CDR3 protein is CASSRRQGNTGELFF. CDR3 in DNA: TGTGCCAGCAGTCGTCGACAGGGGAACACCGGGGAGCTGTTTTTT.

CDR3 sequence: CASSPDYNNEQFF. The CDR3 region has the DNA TGTGCCAGCAGCCCGGACTACAACAATGAGCAGTTCTTC. The chain carries TRBV14 and TRBJ2-1, with D possibly TRBD2 on 6 matching bases. The CDR3 loop spans 13 amino acids. Trimming pared 4 bases from V and 5 bases from J, leaving 9 bases between. CDR1 SGHDN and CDR2 FVKESK come from the germline V gene.

CDR3 coding DNA: TGCGCCAGCAGCTTGGAGGGGGCTAATGAAAAACTGTTTTTT. Translation: CASSLEGANEKLFF. V is TRBV5-1 and J is TRBJ1-4, with a possible D match to TRBD1 (6 bases). Germline V gene sequence: CDR1 SGHRS, CDR2 YFSETQ. This CDR3 region has 14 residues. V was shortened by 0 bases and J by 3 bases, with 6 bases between the two germline ends.

This chain connects TRBV7-3 to TRBJ2-1; no clear D. This CDR3 spans 13 amino acids. V shed 2 bases and J shed 4 bases, with 6 bases lying between them. Germline V gives CDR1 SGHTA, CDR2 FQGTGA. The CDR3 here is CASSLYRYNEQFF. The CDR3 nucleotides read TGTGCCAGCAGCTTATACCGGTACAATGAGCAGTTCTTC. The whole variable domain, filled in from reference TRBV7-3 and TRBJ2-1, reads GAGVSQTPSNKVTEKGKYVELRCDPISGHTALYWYRQSLGQGPEFLIYFQGTGAADDSGLPNDRFFAVRPEGSVSTLKIQRTERGDSAVYLCASSLYRYNEQFFGPGTRLTVL.

This clonotype has more than one count but fewer than ten. V and J are TRBV20-1 and TRBJ1-5; no clear D gene. Germline V CDR1 and CDR2: DFQATT, SNEGSKA (reference sequence). This CDR3 is 12 amino acids long. Trimming left V 6 bases short and J 4 bases short, with 10 bases between. Written as DNA, the CDR3 is TGCAGTGCCATACATGGGAATCAGCCCCAGCATTTT. Amino acid sequence: CSAIHGNQPQHF.